These T cell receptor beta chains were read from a single sample in a study of T cell responses to AZD1222 COVID-19 vaccine. Libraries were prepared by immunoSEQ multiplex PCR; TCRdb keeps only in-frame clonotypes and omits some of them. The sample holds 83,000 or so clones; 70% to 90% are singletons and the top ten take under 5%. Sequenced material: peripheral blood, taken on day 0 of MenACWY control vaccination. These receptors were obtained from an adult in good health. Each CDR3 is given with its conserved first and last residue. D genes are given only for firm matches. Clone size is not always given. Where it is, it says once, few, many or a class for expanded clones.

V gene: TRBV18; clone size: NA; J gene: TRBJ1-6; D gene: NA; CDR3 DNA: TGTGCCAGCTCAACCGGCCGGGATTCACCCCTCCACTTT; CDR3 protein: CASSTGRDSPLHF
V gene: TRBV10-3; clone size: NA; J gene: TRBJ1-4; D gene: TRBD1; CDR3 DNA: TGTGCCATCAGTGAGGGGGACAGCCATGAAAAACTGTTTTTT; CDR3 protein: CAISEGDSHEKLFF
V gene: TRBV6-5; clone size: NA; J gene: TRBJ1-2; D gene: TRBD1; CDR3 DNA: TGTGCCAGCAGTTCTCTGACAGGGATCAATGGCTACACCTTC; CDR3 protein: CASSSLTGINGYTF
V gene: TRBV7-3; clone size: NA; J gene: TRBJ2-5; D gene: NA; CDR3 DNA: TGTGCCAGCAGCTTAATACCGACAGGAAGGGAGACCCAGTACTTC; CDR3 protein: CASSLIPTGRETQYF
V gene: TRBV28; clone size: NA; J gene: TRBJ1-2; D gene: TRBD1; CDR3 DNA: TGTGCCAGCAGTTCCTCTGGACAGGGTGGGCTCTTGAGCTACACCTTC; CDR3 protein: CASSSSGQGGLLSYTF
V gene: TRBV4-1; clone size: NA; J gene: TRBJ1-5; D gene: NA; CDR3 DNA: TGCGCCAGCAGCGTTCGCTATAGCAATCAGCCCCAGCATTTT; CDR3 protein: CASSVRYSNQPQHF
V gene: TRBV19; clone size: NA; J gene: TRBJ1-2; D gene: NA; CDR3 DNA: TGTGCCAGTAGTATAGAGTCTCAGGGAGGCTACACCTTC; CDR3 protein: CASSIESQGGYTF
V gene: TRBV18; clone size: NA; J gene: TRBJ1-1; D gene: NA; CDR3 DNA: TGTGCCAGCTCCCATATTGTCAGGGGCCTGGAAACTGAAGCTTTCTTT; CDR3 protein: CASSHIVRGLETEAFF
V gene: TRBV6-5; clone size: few; J gene: TRBJ2-1; D gene: TRBD2; CDR3 DNA: TGTGCCAGCACCTTTAGCGGGAGCTCCTACAATGAGCAGTTCTTC; CDR3 protein: CASTFSGSSYNEQFF
V gene: TRBV15; clone size: once; J gene: TRBJ2-1; D gene: NA; CDR3 DNA: TGTGCCACCGGCAGGGAACTCCCCGATGGTAATGAGCAGTTCTTC; CDR3 protein: CATGRELPDGNEQFF
V gene: TRBV9; clone size: NA; J gene: TRBJ2-7; D gene: NA; CDR3 DNA: TGTGCCAGCAGCGTAGGGTCCGTCTACGAGCAGTACTTC; CDR3 protein: CASSVGSVYEQYF
V gene: TRBV10-3; clone size: NA; J gene: TRBJ1-5; D gene: NA; CDR3 DNA: TGTGCCATCGGGGGACGGGGGAATCAGCCCCAGCATTTT; CDR3 protein: CAIGGRGNQPQHF
V gene: TRBV3-1/TRBV3-2; clone size: NA; J gene: TRBJ2-7; D gene: TRBD2; CDR3 DNA: TGTGCCAGCAGGGCTAGCGGGAGTTACGAGCAGTACTTC; CDR3 protein: CASRASGSYEQYF
V gene: TRBV19; clone size: few; J gene: TRBJ2-7; D gene: NA; CDR3 DNA: TGTGCCAGTAGTATTCGGGAAACCTACGAGCAGTACTTC; CDR3 protein: CASSIRETYEQYF
V gene: TRBV7-9; clone size: once; J gene: TRBJ2-5; D gene: NA; CDR3 DNA: TGTGCCAGCAGCTCAACGCAGGGGTTAGAGACCCAGTACTTC; CDR3 protein: CASSSTQGLETQYF
V gene: TRBV19; clone size: NA; J gene: TRBJ1-1; D gene: NA; CDR3 DNA: TGTGCCAGTAGTATATCTGCGGTGAACACTGAAGCTTTCTTT; CDR3 protein: CASSISAVNTEAFF
V gene: TRBV4-1; clone size: NA; J gene: TRBJ2-7; D gene: NA; CDR3 DNA: TGCGCCAGCAGCCAAGTCGCGGGAACTACCTACGAGCAGTACTTC; CDR3 protein: CASSQVAGTTYEQYF
V gene: TRBV28; clone size: NA; J gene: TRBJ1-1; D gene: TRBD1; CDR3 DNA: TGTGCCAGCAGCCTCAGGGGGCTCACTGAAGCTTTCTTT; CDR3 protein: CASSLRGLTEAFF
V gene: TRBV6-5; clone size: NA; J gene: TRBJ1-1; D gene: NA; CDR3 DNA: TGTGCCAGCAGTTACGCAGGTTTTGGCACTGAAGCTTTCTTT; CDR3 protein: CASSYAGFGTEAFF
V gene: TRBV6-2/TRBV6-3; clone size: few; J gene: TRBJ2-1; D gene: TRBD1; CDR3 DNA: TGTGCCAGCAGTAAACAAGACAGGGTAACTAAGGATGAGCAGTTCTTC; CDR3 protein: CASSKQDRVTKDEQFF
V gene: TRBV7-9; clone size: NA; J gene: TRBJ2-7; D gene: NA; CDR3 DNA: TGTGCCAGCAGCTCGCCCCTCCCGCAGAGCCCATCCTACGAGCAGTACTTC; CDR3 protein: CASSSPLPQSPSYEQYF
V gene: TRBV6-6; clone size: NA; J gene: TRBJ1-1; D gene: TRBD1; CDR3 DNA: TGTGCCGGCCGGACAGGGTCAGAAGCTTTCTTT; CDR3 protein: CAGRTGSEAFF
V gene: TRBV10-3; clone size: NA; J gene: TRBJ2-1; D gene: NA; CDR3 DNA: TGTGCCATCACCGGGCCTCTCCATGAGCAGTTCTTC; CDR3 protein: CAITGPLHEQFF